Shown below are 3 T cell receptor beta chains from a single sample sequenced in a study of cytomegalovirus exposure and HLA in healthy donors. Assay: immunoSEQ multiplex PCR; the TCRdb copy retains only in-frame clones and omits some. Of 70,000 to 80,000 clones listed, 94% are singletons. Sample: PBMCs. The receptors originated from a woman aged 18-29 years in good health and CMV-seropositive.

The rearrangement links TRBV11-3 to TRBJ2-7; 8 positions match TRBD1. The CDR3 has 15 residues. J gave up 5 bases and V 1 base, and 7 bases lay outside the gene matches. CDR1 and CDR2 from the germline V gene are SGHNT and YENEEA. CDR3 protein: CASSLAGRGHDEQYF. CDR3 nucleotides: TGTGCCAGCAGCTTAGCGGGCAGGGGGCACGACGAGCAGTACTTC.

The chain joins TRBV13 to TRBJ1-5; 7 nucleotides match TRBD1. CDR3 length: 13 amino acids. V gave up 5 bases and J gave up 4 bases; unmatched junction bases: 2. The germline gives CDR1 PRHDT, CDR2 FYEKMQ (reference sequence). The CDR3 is CASSRDRNQPQHF. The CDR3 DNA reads TGTGCCAGCAGCCGGGACAGAAATCAGCCCCAGCATTTT.

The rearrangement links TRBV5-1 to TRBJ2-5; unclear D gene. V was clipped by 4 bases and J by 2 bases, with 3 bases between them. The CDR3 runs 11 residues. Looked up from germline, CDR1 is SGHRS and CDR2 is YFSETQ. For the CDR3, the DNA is TGCGCCAGCAGCCTACAAGAGACCCAGTACTTC. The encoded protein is CASSLQETQYF.